The clone carrying this T cell receptor beta chain came up a few times. This CDR3 region has 18 residues. Per the germline V gene, CDR1 is MRHNA and CDR2 is SNTAGT. This record belongs to a study of blood T cell repertoires in COVID-19. Study information: From T cells, B-cell-depleted T cells, or PBMCs came the material, which was cDNA or gDNA.

Only in-frame clones appear in the TCRdb table, and some are missing; sequencing was by immunoSEQ multiplex PCR. The table records around 200,000 clones, roughly 90% of them present only once. Participant age was about 18 to 95 years, and participants resided in approximately 25 US areas. A case of COVID-19 had been met by exposed participants within 2 weeks before study entry. V gene TRBV6-4 combines with J gene TRBJ1-4, with 11 positions matching TRBD1. Sequencing was carried out using PBMCs or T cells enriched from blood (not recorded which). This sequence was found in a young woman who had been exposed to COVID-19. CDR3 region: CPPASFWDRGKGNEKLFF. DNA of the CDR3: TGTCCACCAGCATCTTTTTGGGACAGGGGGAAGGGTAATGAAAAACTGTTTTTT.